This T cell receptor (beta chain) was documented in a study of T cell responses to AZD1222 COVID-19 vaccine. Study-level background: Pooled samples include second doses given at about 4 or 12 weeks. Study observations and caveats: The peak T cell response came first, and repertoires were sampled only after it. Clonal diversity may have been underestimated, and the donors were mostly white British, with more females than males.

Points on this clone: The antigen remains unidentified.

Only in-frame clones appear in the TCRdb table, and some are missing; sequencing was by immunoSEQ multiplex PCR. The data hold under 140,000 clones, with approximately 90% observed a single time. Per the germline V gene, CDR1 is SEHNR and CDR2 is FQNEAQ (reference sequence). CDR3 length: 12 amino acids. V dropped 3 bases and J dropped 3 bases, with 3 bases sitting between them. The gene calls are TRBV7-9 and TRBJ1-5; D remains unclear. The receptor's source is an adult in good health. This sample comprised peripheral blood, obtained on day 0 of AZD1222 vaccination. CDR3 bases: TGTGCCAGCAGCTTTGACAATCAGCCCCAGCATTTT. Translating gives CASSFDNQPQHF.